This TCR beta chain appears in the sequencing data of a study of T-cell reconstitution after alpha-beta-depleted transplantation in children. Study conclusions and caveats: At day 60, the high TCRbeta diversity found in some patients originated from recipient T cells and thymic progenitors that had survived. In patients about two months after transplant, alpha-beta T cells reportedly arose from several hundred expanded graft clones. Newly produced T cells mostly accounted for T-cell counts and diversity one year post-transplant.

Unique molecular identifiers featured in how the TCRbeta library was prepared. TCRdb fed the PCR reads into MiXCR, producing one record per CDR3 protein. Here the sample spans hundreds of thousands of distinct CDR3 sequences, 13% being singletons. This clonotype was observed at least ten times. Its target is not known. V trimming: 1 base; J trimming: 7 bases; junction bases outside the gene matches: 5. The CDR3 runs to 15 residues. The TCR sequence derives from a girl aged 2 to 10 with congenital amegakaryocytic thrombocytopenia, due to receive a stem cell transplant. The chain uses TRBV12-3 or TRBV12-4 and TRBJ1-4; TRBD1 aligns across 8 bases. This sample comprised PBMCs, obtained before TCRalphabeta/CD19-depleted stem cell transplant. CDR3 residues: CASSLEGTGGEKLFF. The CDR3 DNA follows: TGTGCCAGCAGTTTAGAAGGGACAGGCGGTGAAAAACTGTTTTTT.